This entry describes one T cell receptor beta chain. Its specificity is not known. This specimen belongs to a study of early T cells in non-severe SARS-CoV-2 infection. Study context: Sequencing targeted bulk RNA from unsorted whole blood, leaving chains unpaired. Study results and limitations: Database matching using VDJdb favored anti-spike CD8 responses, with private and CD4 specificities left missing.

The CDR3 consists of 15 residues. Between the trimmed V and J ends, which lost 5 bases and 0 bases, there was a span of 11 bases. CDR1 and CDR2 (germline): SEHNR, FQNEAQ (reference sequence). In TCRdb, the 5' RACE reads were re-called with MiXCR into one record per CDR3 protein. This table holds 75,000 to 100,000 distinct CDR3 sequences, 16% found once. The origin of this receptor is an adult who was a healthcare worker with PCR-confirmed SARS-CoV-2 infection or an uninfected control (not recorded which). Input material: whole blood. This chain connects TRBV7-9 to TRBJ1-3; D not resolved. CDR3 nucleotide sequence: TGTGCCAGCAGCAATTGGGAGCTCTCTGGAAACACCATATATTTT. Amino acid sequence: CASSNWELSGNTIYF.